This T cell receptor (beta chain) was obtained from a study of memory CD4+ T cells and cytomegalovirus serostatus. Study-wide findings and caveats: CMV serostatus prediction reached median AUC around 0.94, or 0.89 with US-trained model.

As to this clone: What it binds is unknown.

Germline values: CDR1 SGHTA, CDR2 FQGNSA. This CDR3 spans 14 amino acids. Trimming pared 2 bases from V and 7 bases from J, leaving 9 bases between. The sort gate was single viable CD3+CD4+CD8-CD45RO+ cells for memory CD4+ T cells. Donors' CMV status reflects serum IgG against pp150, pp28, p38, p52. Positive selection with CD4 microbeads enriched total CD4+ T cells. Sequenced by immunoSEQ multiplex PCR; TCRdb stores in-frame clones only, minus some. The sample lists some 50,000 clones; 70% to 80% were seen once. The V call is TRBV7-2, the J call TRBJ1-6, with D unclear. The sequencing input was memory CD4+ T cells from blood. The receptor was derived from an adult in good health and CMV-seronegative. In DNA form, the CDR3 reads TGTGCCAGCAGCTTACAGTTCGGGAATTCACCCCTCCACTTT. Translation gives CASSLQFGNSPLHF.